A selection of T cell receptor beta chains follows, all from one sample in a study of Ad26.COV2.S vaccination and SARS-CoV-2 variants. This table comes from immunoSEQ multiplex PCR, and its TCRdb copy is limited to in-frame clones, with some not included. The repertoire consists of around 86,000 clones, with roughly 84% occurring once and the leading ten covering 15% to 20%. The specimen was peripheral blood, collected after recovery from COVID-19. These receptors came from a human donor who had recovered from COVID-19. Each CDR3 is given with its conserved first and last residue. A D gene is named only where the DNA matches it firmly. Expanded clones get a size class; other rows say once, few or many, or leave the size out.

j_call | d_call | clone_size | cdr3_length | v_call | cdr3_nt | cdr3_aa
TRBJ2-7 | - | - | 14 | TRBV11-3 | TGTGCCAGCAGCTTCCGGGGCAGTCAATACGAGCAGTACTTC | CASSFRGSQYEQYF
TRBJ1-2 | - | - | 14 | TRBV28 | TGTGCCAGCAGTAATACAGGGATGAACTATGGCTACACCTTC | CASSNTGMNYGYTF
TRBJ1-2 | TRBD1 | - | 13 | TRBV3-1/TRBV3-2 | TGTGCCAGCAGCCTGGGACAGGTCTATGGCTACACCTTC | CASSLGQVYGYTF
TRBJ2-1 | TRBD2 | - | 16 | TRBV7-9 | TGTGCCAGCAGCCCCCCATGGGGGCGGGAGGCCAATGAGCAGTTCTTC | CASSPPWGREANEQFF
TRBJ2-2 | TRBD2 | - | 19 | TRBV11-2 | TGTGCCAGCAGCCCCCCGGGACTAGCGGTGATTACGAACACCGGGGAGCTGTTTTTT | CASSPPGLAVITNTGELFF
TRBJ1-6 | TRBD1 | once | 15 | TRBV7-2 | TGTGCCAGCAGCCATCCCACAGGGGGCGAGACACCCCTCCACTTT | CASSHPTGGETPLHF
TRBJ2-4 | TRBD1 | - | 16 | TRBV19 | TGTGCCAGTAGTACCCAGGGGGATTCAGCCAAAAACATTCAGTACTTC | CASSTQGDSAKNIQYF
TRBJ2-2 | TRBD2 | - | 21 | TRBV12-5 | TGTGCTAGTGGTACTTTCTCTTGGACTAGCGGGAGCCTATCGAACACCGGGGAGCTGTTTTTT | CASGTFSWTSGSLSNTGELFF
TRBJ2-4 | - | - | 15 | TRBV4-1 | TGCGCCAGCAGCCAATTCGGTTTAGCCAAAAACATTCAGTACTTC | CASSQFGLAKNIQYF
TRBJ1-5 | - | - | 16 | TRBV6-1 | TGTGCCAGCAGTGAACTCGGCCGAAGTCTTGATCAGCCCCAGCATTTT | CASSELGRSLDQPQHF
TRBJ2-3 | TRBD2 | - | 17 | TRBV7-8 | TGTGCCAGCAGCCCCTCCGGCAGGCTAGCGGCTTTCGATACGCAGTATTTT | CASSPSGRLAAFDTQYF
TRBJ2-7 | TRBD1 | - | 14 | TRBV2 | TGTGCCAGCAGAGGCGGGACAGGCTCCTACGAGCAGTACTTC | CASRGGTGSYEQYF
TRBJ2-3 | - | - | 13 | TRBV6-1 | TGTGCCAGCAGTGAGGTTGGGGAAGATACGCAGTATTTT | CASSEVGEDTQYF
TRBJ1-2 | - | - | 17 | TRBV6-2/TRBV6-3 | TGTGCCAGCAGTTACTCGGCGGGAGCGGCCAGTAACTATGGCTACACCTTC | CASSYSAGAASNYGYTF
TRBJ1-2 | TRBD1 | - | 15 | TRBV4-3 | TGCGCCAGCAGCCAACTCGGCAGGGGGCATCTGGGCTACACCTTC | CASSQLGRGHLGYTF
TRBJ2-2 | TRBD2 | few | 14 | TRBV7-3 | TGTGCCAGCAGCAGGACTAGCGACACCGGGGAGCTGTTTTTT | CASSRTSDTGELFF
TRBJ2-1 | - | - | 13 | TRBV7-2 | TGTGCCAGCAGAGAAAGGCCCTGGGGTGAGCAGTTCTTC | CASRERPWGEQFF
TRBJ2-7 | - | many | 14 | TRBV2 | TGTGCCAGCAGTGAAGGGACTTATTCCTACGAGCAGTACTTC | CASSEGTYSYEQYF
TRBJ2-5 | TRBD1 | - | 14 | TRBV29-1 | TGCAGCGCAGGGACAGTTTTTGGGCGGGAGACCCAGTACTTC | CSAGTVFGRETQYF
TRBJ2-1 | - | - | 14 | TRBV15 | TGTGCCACCAGCAGAGGGACCGGGGAATCAACCCAGTTCTTC | CATSRGTGESTQFF
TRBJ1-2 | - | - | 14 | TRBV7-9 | TGTGCCAGCAGCTTCACTACAGGCCTCTATGGCTACACCTTC | CASSFTTGLYGYTF
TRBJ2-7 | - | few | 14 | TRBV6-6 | TGTGCCAGCAGTTGGACTCAGTCCTCCTACGAGCAGTACTTC | CASSWTQSSYEQYF
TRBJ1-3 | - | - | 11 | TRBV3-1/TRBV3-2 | TGTGCCAGCAGCCGAGGAAACACCATATATTTT | CASSRGNTIYF
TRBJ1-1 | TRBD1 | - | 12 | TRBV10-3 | TGTGCCATCAACACAGGGGGCAGTGAAGCTTTCTTT | CAINTGGSEAFF
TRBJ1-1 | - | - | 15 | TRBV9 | TGTGCCAGCAGCGAACAGGGTCGGGGGTACACTGAAGCTTTCTTT | CASSEQGRGYTEAFF
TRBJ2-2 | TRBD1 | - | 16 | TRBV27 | TGTGCCAGCAGACACCCTAGGACAGGGAACACCGGGGAGCTGTTTTTT | CASRHPRTGNTGELFF
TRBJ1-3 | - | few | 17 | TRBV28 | TGTGCCAGCAGTGGGTCCCGGGGGGAAGTTGCTGGAAACACCATATATTTT | CASSGSRGEVAGNTIYF
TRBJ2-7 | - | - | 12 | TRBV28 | TGTGCCAGCAGTTTAAAACGGATGGGGCAGTACTTC | CASSLKRMGQYF
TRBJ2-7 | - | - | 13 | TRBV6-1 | TGTGCCAGCAGTGAAGCGCAGAGGTACGAGCAGTACTTC | CASSEAQRYEQYF
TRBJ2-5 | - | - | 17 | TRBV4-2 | TGTGCCAGCAGCCCGAACCCAACCGACGGGGCACAAGAGACCCAGTACTTC | CASSPNPTDGAQETQYF
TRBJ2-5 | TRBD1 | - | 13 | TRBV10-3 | TGTGCCATCAGGGACAGGGAGGAAGAGACCCAGTACTTC | CAIRDREEETQYF
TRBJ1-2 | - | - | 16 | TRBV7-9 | TGTGCCAGCAGTACGAGAAGTGTGCGGGGAAACTATGGCTACACCTTC | CASSTRSVRGNYGYTF
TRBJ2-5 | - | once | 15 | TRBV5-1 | TGCGCCAGCAGCTTCGGTGTCGGGGGGCTAGAGACCCAGTACTTC | CASSFGVGGLETQYF
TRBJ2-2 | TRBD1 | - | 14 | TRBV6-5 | TGTGCCAGCAGGGGACAGGGAGTACCCGGGGAGCTGTTTTTT | CASRGQGVPGELFF
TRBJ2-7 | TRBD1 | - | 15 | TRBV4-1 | TGCGCCAGCAGCCGCCGGGACAGGGACGACTACGAGCAGTACTTC | CASSRRDRDDYEQYF
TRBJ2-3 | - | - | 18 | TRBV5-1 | TGCGCCAGCAGCTTGAGGGGGGCGGCTAGCGGACACACAGATACGCAGTATTTT | CASSLRGAASGHTDTQYF
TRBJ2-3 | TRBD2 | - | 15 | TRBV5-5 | TGTGCCAGCAGCTTGGGACTAGCGGGCACAGATACGCAGTATTTT | CASSLGLAGTDTQYF
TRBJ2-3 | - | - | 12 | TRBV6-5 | TGTGCCAGCACCCCCCCCACAGATACGCAGTATTTT | CASTPPTDTQYF
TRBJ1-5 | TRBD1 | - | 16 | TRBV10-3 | TGTGCCATCAGTGAAATAGGGGACAGTATCTCTCAGCCCCAGCATTTT | CAISEIGDSISQPQHF
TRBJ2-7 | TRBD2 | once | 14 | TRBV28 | TGTGCCAGCAGTTTAGCGGGAGTTTCCTACGAGCAGTACTTC | CASSLAGVSYEQYF
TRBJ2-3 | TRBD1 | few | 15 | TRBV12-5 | TGTGCTAGTGCCCCCGGGACAGGGGCCCCAGATACGCAGTATTTT | CASAPGTGAPDTQYF
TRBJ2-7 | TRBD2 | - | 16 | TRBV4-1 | TGCGCCAGCAGCCTATTCATAGCGGGAGACCCCGCCGAGCAGTACTTC | CASSLFIAGDPAEQYF
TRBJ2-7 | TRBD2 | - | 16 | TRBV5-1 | TGCGCCAGCAGCTTGGGACTAGCGGCAACCAACTACGAGCAGTACTTC | CASSLGLAATNYEQYF
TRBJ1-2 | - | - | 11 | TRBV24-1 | TGTGCCACCAGTGGCGGGTATGGCTACACCTTC | CATSGGYGYTF
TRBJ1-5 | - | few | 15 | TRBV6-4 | TGTGCCAGCAGTGACTCTCGAGAGAGCAATCAGCCCCAGCATTTT | CASSDSRESNQPQHF
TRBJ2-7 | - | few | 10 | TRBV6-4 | TGTGCCAGCCCCTCCTACGAGCAGTACTTC | CASPSYEQYF
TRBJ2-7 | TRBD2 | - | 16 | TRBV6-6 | TGTGCCAGCAGTTATCGACTAGCGGGAGGGTCCTACGAGCAGTACTTC | CASSYRLAGGSYEQYF
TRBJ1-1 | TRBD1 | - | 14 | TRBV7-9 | TGTGCCAGCAGCGAAGGACAGGGTTGGACTGAAGCTTTCTTT | CASSEGQGWTEAFF
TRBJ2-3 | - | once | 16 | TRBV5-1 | TGCGCCAGCAGCTTGAATCCGTCCTCTAGCACAGATACGCAGTATTTT | CASSLNPSSSTDTQYF
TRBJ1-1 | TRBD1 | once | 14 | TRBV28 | TGTGCCAGCCATTCAACCGACAGGGGAAAGAGAGCTTTCTTT | CASHSTDRGKRAFF
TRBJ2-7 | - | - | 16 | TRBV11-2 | TGTGCCAGCAGCTTAGTCCCACGGAGGGGTACCTACGAGCAGTACTTC | CASSLVPRRGTYEQYF
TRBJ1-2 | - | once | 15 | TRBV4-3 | TGCGCCAGCAGCCAAGATCGGGGGGGCGGCTATGGCTACACCTTC | CASSQDRGGGYGYTF